In this sample, the clone carrying this TCR beta chain turned up many times. Its target is not known. This sample stems from a study of neurological immune-mediated disorders. General study findings and limits: The highest TCR clonal expansion occurred in HTLV-1-associated myelopathy; multiple sclerosis fell below healthy controls. No sharing of CDR3 amino acid sequences was observed among expanded clones across subjects, suggesting private repertoires in all groups.

Maryland, USA blood bank volunteers served as healthy controls. The cDNA was generated by 5'RACE with 10-nucleotide random UMIs. TCRdb reprocessed the 5' RACE reads with MiXCR, giving one entry per CDR3 protein. The sample lists about 41,000 distinct CDR3 sequences, about 12% occurring once. The CDR3 loop spans 15 amino acids. Germline CDR1 reads SNHLY; CDR2 reads FYNNEI. The ends were cut back, 4 bases at V and 1 base at J, with 10 bases in the middle. The TCR was taken from a female donor in good health. The V gene is TRBV2, the J gene TRBJ2-2, with D hard to call. The material sequenced was PBMCs. Written as DNA, the CDR3 is TGTGCCAGCAGTGTCCAGACGGGGAACACCGGGGAGCTGTTTTTT. Protein: CASSVQTGNTGELFF.